Listed below are T cell receptor beta chains from one sample, sequenced in a study of T cell repertoires in cytomegalovirus infection. TCRdb independently ran MiXCR on the reads; one entry per CDR3 protein. The sample includes about 450,000 distinct CDR3 sequences, approximately 31% seen only once; the top ten take roughly an eighth. The specimen was PBMCs. The receptors shown here come from a human donor in good health (CMV status not recorded). Some clones in this sample may be carry-over from other donors' samples. Each CDR3 is given with its conserved first and last residue. Fields, in order: V gene, J gene, clone size, D gene, CDR3 protein, CDR3 DNA. The D gene is left open where the match is weak. Not all rows give a size; the values are once, few, many and, for expanded clones, a class.

>TRBV7-9|TRBJ1-1|few|.
CASSQERGRPEAFF
TGTGCCAGCAGCCAAGAGAGGGGGAGGCCTGAAGCTTTCTTT
>TRBV12-3/TRBV12-4|TRBJ2-7|many|.
CASTPRDNYEQYF
TGTGCCAGCACCCCCCGGGACAACTACGAGCAGTACTTC
>TRBV12-3/TRBV12-4|TRBJ2-2|many|TRBD1
CASSFGQGSTGELFF
TGTGCCAGCAGTTTCGGACAGGGTAGCACCGGGGAGCTGTTTTTT
>TRBV7-6|TRBJ2-7|many|.
CASSLNMRTYEQYF
TGTGCCAGCAGCTTAAACATGAGGACCTACGAGCAGTACTTC
>TRBV20-1|TRBJ1-5|.|TRBD1
CSARTGQGSNHPQHF
TGCAGTGCTAGAACGGGACAGGGGAGCAATCACCCCCAGCATTTT
>TRBV7-2|TRBJ1-1|many|TRBD1
CASSETDRGTLNTEAFF
TGTGCCAGCAGCGAGACGGACAGGGGGACTTTGAACACTGAAGCTTTCTTT
>TRBV24-1|TRBJ2-1|many|TRBD2
CAPSDGTSAKGIAYNEQFF
TGTGCCCCTTCGGACGGGACTAGCGCAAAAGGGATCGCCTACAATGAGCAGTTCTTC
>TRBV12-3/TRBV12-4|TRBJ1-5|few|.
CASSSRGGNQPQHF
TGTGCCAGCAGTTCGAGGGGGGGCAATCAGCCCCAGCATTTT
>TRBV6-6|TRBJ2-7|.|TRBD2
CASSYSVVGTSSYEQYF
TGTGCCAGCAGTTACTCGGTAGTTGGGACTAGCTCCTACGAGCAGTACTTC
>TRBV5-5|TRBJ1-5|few|.
CASSFGPVRDQPQHF
TGTGCCAGCAGCTTTGGACCTGTCAGAGATCAGCCCCAGCATTTT
>TRBV20-1|TRBJ2-3|few|TRBD2
CSASLPRGGVADTQYF
TGCAGTGCTAGTTTGCCCCGGGGGGGAGTGGCAGATACGCAGTATTTT
>TRBV27|TRBJ2-5|many|TRBD2
CASSSGDSGGSQETQYF
TGTGCCAGCAGCTCCGGGGATAGCGGGGGCTCCCAAGAGACCCAGTACTTC
>TRBV4-3|TRBJ1-2|few|.
CASSQDHGSNYGYTF
TGCGCCAGCAGCCAAGACCATGGCAGTAACTATGGCTACACCTTC
>TRBV12-3/TRBV12-4|TRBJ2-5|.|TRBD2
CASTRLLAETQETQYF
TGTGCCAGCACCCGCCTACTAGCGGAGACTCAAGAGACCCAGTACTTC
>TRBV7-9|TRBJ1-2|.|TRBD1
CASSPTDRLFVGYTF
TGTGCCAGCAGCCCGACGGACAGGCTTTTCGTTGGCTACACCTTC
>TRBV7-2|TRBJ1-1|many|.
CASSLSTSGEAFF
TGTGCCAGCAGCTTATCGACCTCGGGGGAAGCTTTCTTT
>TRBV29-1|TRBJ2-1|.|TRBD2
CSAQLAGGPPYNEQFF
TGCAGCGCCCAACTAGCGGGGGGGCCTCCCTACAATGAGCAGTTCTTC
>TRBV2|TRBJ1-2|.|TRBD1
CASIPYSGGADYTF
TGTGCCAGCATTCCTTACTCAGGGGGCGCCGACTACACCTTC